This passage covers 31 T cell receptor beta chains from one sample sequenced in a study of blood T cell repertoires in COVID-19. Only in-frame clones appear in the TCRdb table, and some are missing; sequencing was by immunoSEQ multiplex PCR. Among about 160,000 clones listed, under 85% were seen once. Material for sequencing was peripheral blood. The receptors stem from a man in his 70s with acute or convalescent COVID-19.

This rearrangement joins TRBV3-1 (or the pseudogene TRBV3-2) to TRBJ1-4; 7 bases agree with TRBD1. CDR3 length equals 15 residues. Germline CDR1 and CDR2: LGHDT and YNNKEL (reference sequence). V was pared by 3 bases and J by 7 bases, with 8 bases of the junction left unmatched. In nucleotides, the CDR3 is TGTGCCAGCAGCCAGATCACAGGGGCCGGTGAAAAACTGTTTTTT. Its protein product is CASSQITGAGEKLFF.

The V call is TRBV4-2, the J call TRBJ2-2; TRBD1 is a possible D gene (6 bases). The CDR3 contains 16 residues. The germline gives CDR1 LGHNA, CDR2 YNFKEQ. Trimming shortened V by 2 bases and J by 2 bases, and 12 bases separated the two germline ends. In DNA form, the CDR3 reads TGTGCCAGCAGCCAATTTAGAGGGGGTAACACCGGGGAGCTGTTTTTT. Its translation is CASSQFRGGNTGELFF.

This chain joins TRBV6-2 or TRBV6-3 and TRBJ1-1; a possible D gene is TRBD1 (5 bases). The CDR3 is 14 residues long. Germline assignment: CDR1 MNHEY and CDR2 SVGEGT. Deletions cut 5 bases from V and 0 bases from J, with 10 bases between. Here the CDR3 DNA reads TGTGCCAGCAGTAGACAGCTTTTGAACACTGAAGCTTTCTTT. It specifies CASSRQLLNTEAFF.

This clone has a single count. This chain connects TRBV3-1 (or the pseudogene TRBV3-2) to TRBJ1-2; D is uncertain. V gave up 0 bases and J gave up 6 bases, with 11 bases separating them. Germline loops: CDR1 LGHDT, CDR2 YNNKEL (reference sequence). The CDR3 totals 14 residues. The CDR3 DNA is TGTGCCAGCAGCCAAGAACCGGGGTCGAATGGCTACACCTTC. Its protein is CASSQEPGSNGYTF.

J is TRBJ1-6 and V is TRBV3-1 (or the pseudogene TRBV3-2), with a weak D call TRBD1 (5 bases). V shed 3 bases and J shed 10 bases, with 13 bases lying between them. The CDR3 has 14 amino acids. Germline CDR1 and CDR2: LGHDT and YNNKEL (reference sequence). CDR3 coding DNA: TGTGCCAGCAGCCAGGGCAGGGATAGATCACCCCTCCACTTT. It encodes CASSQGRDRSPLHF.

V gene TRBV10-3 combines with J gene TRBJ2-6; a weak D match, TRBD1 (6 bases). Germline V gene sequence: CDR1 ENHRY, CDR2 SYGVKD. This CDR3 is 15 amino acids long. Trimming pared 6 bases from V and 2 bases from J, leaving 11 bases between. CDR3 nucleotides: TGTGCCATCAGGCCAGGGACAACTGGGGCCAACGTCCTGACTTTC. Its translation: CAIRPGTTGANVLTF.

The chain employs TRBV5-4 and TRBJ2-7; TRBD2 matches at 9 bases. Trimming at V came to 4 bases and at J to 0 bases, leaving 8 bases not matched to a gene. Per germline, CDR1 SGHNT and CDR2 YYREEE (reference sequence). The CDR3 covers 16 residues. CDR3 sequence reads: CASSRGLAISSYEQYF. The DNA of the CDR3 is TGTGCCAGCAGCCGCGGACTAGCGATCAGCTCCTACGAGCAGTACTTC.

The rearrangement joins TRBV5-4 to TRBJ2-5; TRBD2 matches at 7 bases. The CDR3 length is 14 residues. Germline V gene sequence: CDR1 SGHNT, CDR2 YYREEE (reference sequence). Trimming removed 2 bases from V and 4 bases from J; junction bases left unmatched: 5. CDR3 sequence (DNA): TGTGCCAGCAGCTTTCCGGGGGGAGGAGAGACCCAGTACTTC. Amino acids: CASSFPGGGETQYF.

The chain carries TRBV3-1 (or the pseudogene TRBV3-2) and TRBJ1-2; 8 nucleotides align to TRBD1. V dropped 1 base and J dropped 4; count of bases not matched to a gene: 8. The germline V gene encodes CDR1 LGHDT and CDR2 YNNKEL (reference sequence). The CDR3 sequence is 16 residues long. The CDR3 DNA reads TGTGCCAGCAGCCAAGGCCCAGGGGGCTCGGGCTATGGCTACACCTTC. Translation gives CASSQGPGGSGYGYTF.

In the case of this clone: The junction and the germline gene differ at one end; a read error may be behind it. The chain combines TRBV3-1 (or the pseudogene TRBV3-2) with TRBJ1-5, with 10 bases fitting TRBD1. The germline gives CDR1 LGHDT, CDR2 YNNKEL (reference sequence). This CDR3 is built from 14 residues. CDR3 amino acids: CASSRDRGFQPQHF. CDR3 nucleotides: TGTGCCAGTAGCCGGGACAGGGGTTTTCAGCCCCAGCATTTT.

The chain carries TRBV5-6 and TRBJ2-7, with TRBD2 as a possible D gene (5 bases). CDR3 length equals 19 residues. Germline assignment: CDR1 SGHDT and CDR2 YYEEEE. Trimming took off 3 bases at V and 3 bases at J, with 28 bases between the two ends. In DNA, the CDR3 is TGTGCCAGCAGCTCACGACCCGGGAAAAGCGTCCCGTGGAGCTACGAGCAGTACTTC. Its translation is CASSSRPGKSVPWSYEQYF.

The rearrangement links TRBV5-4 to TRBJ1-1, with 10 nucleotides matching TRBD1. The CDR3 totals 15 residues. With 2 bases clipped from V and 1 base from J, the junction kept 2 bases outside the gene matches. From germline, CDR1 is SGHNT and CDR2 YYREEE (reference sequence). This CDR3 is CASSFRDRGNTEAFF. As DNA, the CDR3 is TGTGCCAGCAGCTTCCGGGACAGGGGGAACACTGAAGCTTTCTTT. Together with reference TRBV5-4 and TRBJ1-1, the CDR3 gives the full variable domain: ETGVTQSPTHLIKTRGQQVTLRCSSQSGHNTVSWYQQALGQGPQFIFQYYREEENGRGNFPPRFSGLQFPNYSSELNVNALELDDSALYLCASSFRDRGNTEAFFGQGTRLTVV.

The rearrangement uses TRBV6-6 and TRBJ1-1, with D perhaps matching TRBD1 (6 bases). This CDR3 spans 14 amino acids. Trimming shortened V by 2 bases and J by 3 bases, and 10 bases separated the two germline ends. Germline V gene data show CDR1 as MNHNY and CDR2 as SVGAGI (reference sequence). The CDR3 reads CASSYQGRDTEAFF. The CDR3 DNA sequence: TGTGCCAGCAGTTACCAGGGGAGGGACACTGAAGCTTTCTTT.

This clone was seen a handful of times. The J gene is TRBJ1-5, the V gene TRBV12-5; unclear D gene. V was shortened by 0 bases and J by 6 bases, with 12 bases between the two germline ends. This CDR3 has 15 residues. Germline loops: CDR1 LGHNT, CDR2 FRNRAP. This CDR3 reads CASGLVESGPQPQHF. CDR3 sequence (DNA): TGTGCTAGTGGTTTGGTGGAAAGTGGGCCTCAGCCCCAGCATTTT.

This chain connects TRBV5-1 to TRBJ2-1, with a tentative D call TRBD2 (5 bases). This CDR3 region has 17 residues. Trimming removed 0 bases from V and 2 bases from J, with 15 bases in between. The germline V gene has CDR1 SGHRS and CDR2 YFSETQ. In DNA form, the CDR3 reads TGCGCCAGCAGCTTGGTGCCGCTAGCCGGTACCTACAATGAGCAGTTCTTC. Its protein product is CASSLVPLAGTYNEQFF.

V is TRBV4-1 and J is TRBJ2-1, with TRBD2 matching over 12 bases. Germline loops: CDR1 MGHRA, CDR2 YSYEKL. After removal of 5 bases from V and 7 bases from J, the junction contained 6 bases not matched to a gene. The CDR3 spans 15 residues. CDR3 nucleotide sequence: TGCGCCAGCAGCTCCTGGACTAGCGGGAATAATGAGCAGTTCTTC. Its translation is CASSSWTSGNNEQFF.

This clone was recorded a few times. The rearrangement joins TRBV2 to TRBJ2-7, with 11 bases lining up with TRBD2. V dropped 3 bases and J dropped 0; count of bases not matched to a gene: 1. CDR1 SNHLY and CDR2 FYNNEI come from the germline V gene. The CDR3 loop spans 15 amino acids. CDR3 DNA sequence: TGTGCCAGCAGTGAGGGACTAGCGGTCTCCTACGAGCAGTACTTC. Amino acid sequence: CASSEGLAVSYEQYF.

There are a few counts of this clone. The rearrangement uses TRBV9 and TRBJ1-3, with 7 bases fitting TRBD1. The CDR3 contains 18 residues. Germline lookup yields CDR1 SGDLS and CDR2 YYNGEE. J lost 2 bases, V lost 4 bases, and 15 bases had no gene match. The DNA of the CDR3 is TGTGCCAGCAGCCCAGACCCCAGACCCGGACAGGCTGGAAACACCATATATTTT. Residues: CASSPDPRPGQAGNTIYF. Filled out from reference TRBV9 and TRBJ1-3, the complete variable domain reads DSGVTQTPKHLITATGQRVTLRCSPRSGDLSVYWYQQSLDQGLQFLIQYYNGEERAKGNILERFSAQQFPDLHSELNLSSLELGDSALYFCASSPDPRPGQAGNTIYFGEGSWLTVV.

The chain recombines TRBV28 with TRBJ2-1, with unresolved D. Trimming stripped 5 bases from V and 0 bases from J, with 11 bases between. Germline loops: CDR1 MDHEN, CDR2 SYDVKM. CDR3 length: 15 residues. The CDR3 region is CASSASASSYNEQFF. In nucleotides, the CDR3 is TGTGCCAGCAGTGCAAGCGCGAGCTCCTACAATGAGCAGTTCTTC. The whole variable domain, filled in from reference TRBV28 and TRBJ2-1, reads DVKVTQSSRYLVKRTGEKVFLECVQDMDHENMFWYRQDPGLGLRLIYFSYDVKMKEKGDIPEGYSVSREKKERFSLILESASTNQTSMYLCASSASASSYNEQFFGPGTRLTVL.

This chain joins TRBV29-1 and TRBJ2-7; D might be TRBD2 (5 bases). The germline V gene encodes CDR1 SQVTM and CDR2 ANQGSEA. Between the trimmed V and J ends, which lost 4 bases and 6 bases, there was a span of 16 bases. The CDR3 totals 13 residues. The CDR3 here is CSVVADLAAEQYF. CDR3 nucleotide sequence: TGCAGCGTTGTTGCGGACTTAGCAGCCGAGCAGTACTTC.

V and J are TRBV30 and TRBJ1-3; perhaps TRBD1 as D (6 bases). Germline CDR1 and CDR2: GTSNPN and SVGIG (reference sequence). This CDR3 is 14 amino acids long. The V end was cut by 2 bases, the J end by 1 base, with 9 bases between. DNA for the CDR3: TGTGCCTGGAGTCTCGGACAGTCTGGAAACACCATATATTTT. Translated, it gives CAWSLGQSGNTIYF.

This clone showed up just a few times. The chain links TRBV5-1 to TRBJ2-3, with 8 bases aligning to TRBD2. In germline, CDR1 is SGHRS, CDR2 YFSETQ. The CDR3 is 14 amino acids. Trimming at V came to 3 bases and at J to 4 bases, leaving 4 bases not matched to a gene. CDR3 sequence: CASSWGTSSDTQYF. As DNA, the CDR3 is TGCGCCAGCAGCTGGGGGACTAGTTCAGATACGCAGTATTTT. The full variable domain, with the rest looked up from reference TRBV5-1 and TRBJ2-3, is KAGVTQTPRYLIKTRGQQVTLSCSPISGHRSVSWYQQTPGQGLQFLFEYFSETQRNKGNFPGRFSGRQFSNSRSEMNVSTLELGDSALYLCASSWGTSSDTQYFGPGTRLTVL.

The rearrangement uses TRBV2 and TRBJ2-3, with TRBD1 as a possible D gene (6 bases). In germline, CDR1 is SNHLY, CDR2 FYNNEI. CDR3 length: 17 residues. Deletions cut 4 bases from V and 0 bases from J, with 17 bases between. CDR3 in DNA: TGTGCCAGCAGTGTCCCCGCAGGACAGCGAAGCACAGATACGCAGTATTTT. It is translated as CASSVPAGQRSTDTQYF.

The V and J genes are TRBV6-5 and TRBJ2-5; no definite D call. The CDR3 loop spans 13 amino acids. Germline lookup yields CDR1 MNHEY and CDR2 SVGAGI. Between the trimmed V and J ends, which lost 8 bases and 2 bases, there was a span of 12 bases. As DNA, the CDR3 is TGTGCCAGCCTTGACATTTTGCAAGAGACCCAGTACTTC. It specifies CASLDILQETQYF.

The V and J genes are TRBV5-4 and TRBJ2-3; D possibly corresponds to TRBD1 (7 bases). CDR3 length: 15 amino acids. Germline-derived CDR1 and CDR2 are SGHNT and YYREEE (reference sequence). V was trimmed by 4 bases and J by 5 bases, leaving 17 bases between them. Written as DNA, the CDR3 is TGTGCCAGCAGCGCTGGATGGCAGGGGGGAGATACGCAGTATTTT. This encodes CASSAGWQGGDTQYF.

This clone was seen only a few times. The chain uses TRBV28 and TRBJ1-2; 12 nucleotides match TRBD1. From germline, CDR1 is MDHEN and CDR2 SYDVKM. V was pared by 5 bases and J by 8 bases, with 6 bases of the junction left unmatched. This CDR3 has 14 amino acids. CDR3 region: CASSTGQGALGYTF. CDR3 DNA: TGTGCCAGCAGTACGGGACAGGGGGCGCTGGGCTACACCTTC.

The rearrangement joins TRBV5-4 to TRBJ2-7; D is possibly TRBD2 (6 bases). The CDR3 has 15 amino acids. V gave up 0 bases and J gave up 0 bases, with 10 bases separating them. The germline gives CDR1 SGHNT, CDR2 YYREEE (reference sequence). CDR3 in amino acids: CASSLVAGRSYEQYF. CDR3 coding DNA: TGTGCCAGCAGCTTGGTTGCGGGACGCTCCTACGAGCAGTACTTC.

This clone has only one observation. The chain links TRBV7-2 to TRBJ2-3; D is uncertain. Germline V gives CDR1 SGHTA, CDR2 FQGNSA. The CDR3 is made up of 14 amino acids. Trimming removed 4 bases at V and 7 bases at J, with 15 bases between. The CDR3: CASSSLSTPHTQYF. CDR3 DNA: TGTGCCAGCAGCTCGCTTTCCACTCCCCATACGCAGTATTTT.

This sequence joins TRBV20-1 and TRBJ1-2; TRBD1 might be the D (6 bases). The germline V and J ends were trimmed by 6 bases and 3 bases, with 8 bases remaining between them. The CDR3 extends over 11 amino acids. Germline assignment: CDR1 DFQATT and CDR2 SNEGSKA (reference sequence). The CDR3 spells CSARQDYGYTF. In DNA form, the CDR3 reads TGCAGTGCCAGACAGGACTATGGCTACACCTTC.

This clone was picked up one time. This chain links TRBV5-1 with TRBJ1-1; 7 bases are a match to TRBD1. The germline gives CDR1 SGHRS, CDR2 YFSETQ. The CDR3 contains 15 residues. Germline trimming cut 1 base from V and 2 bases from J; bases unmatched to any gene: 5. Written as DNA, the CDR3 is TGCGCCAGCAGCTTGTCTCAGGGGGGAAACACTGAAGCTTTCTTT. It yields the protein CASSLSQGGNTEAFF.

V and J are TRBV5-1 and TRBJ2-5; a possible D gene is TRBD1 (5 bases). Trimming removed 3 bases from V and 4 bases from J, with 10 bases in between. Per the germline V gene, CDR1 is SGHRS and CDR2 is YFSETQ. The CDR3 has 13 residues. CDR3 region: CASSSDTLETQYF. The CDR3 DNA reads TGCGCCAGCAGCTCGGACACCTTAGAGACCCAGTACTTC.